This TCR beta chain was sequenced during a study of OX40 agonist ivuxolimab in advanced cancers. Overall study context: Ivuxolimab, an antibody that agonizes OX40 (CD134), was administered to the patients.

Study findings and constraints: In the expanded peripheral T cells, antigen specificity was never determined. Partial responders receiving 0.1-3.0 mg/kg showed among the lowest clonal expansion. There were, on average, more expanded clones in CD8+ T cells than in CD4+.

From germline, CDR1 is SGHDN and CDR2 FVKESK. The CDR3 runs to 13 residues. Losses at the gene ends were 2 bases for V and 5 bases for J; bases not matched to a gene: 2. TCRdb's copy holds only in-frame clones and misses some; the assay was immunoSEQ multiplex PCR. The table has about 26,000 clones, approximately 80% seen once; the top ten hold 11% to 15%. A remark on this clone: Its target is not known.

Material: CD4+ or CD8+ T cells sorted from blood, obtained in a trial of the OX40 agonist ivuxolimab. The chain couples TRBV14 to TRBJ2-5; TRBD2 matches 7 bases. This receptor was obtained from an adult with an advanced solid tumor such as melanoma, head and neck, liver or kidney cancer. The CDR3 here is CASSQWGGETQYF. As DNA, the CDR3 is TGTGCCAGCAGCCAATGGGGAGGGGAGACCCAGTACTTC. The full variable domain, completed using reference TRBV14 and TRBJ2-5, is EAGVTQFPSHSVIEKGQTVTLRCDPISGHDNLYWYRRVMGKEIKFLLHFVKESKQDESGMPNNRFLAERTGGTYSTLKVQPAELEDSGVYFCASSQWGGETQYFGPGTRLLVL.